Below, one T cell receptor beta chain is given with its context. What it recognizes is unknown. After removal of 3 bases from V and 4 bases from J, the junction contained 5 bases not matched to a gene. CDR1 SGHRS and CDR2 YFSETQ come from the germline V gene. This CDR3 is built from 14 residues. These data come from a study of beta chain features in type 1 diabetes. About the study: Healthy donors and patients had similar age, gender and cell yields.

Overall study findings and caveats: A pattern of fewer insertions and more deletions at VDJ junctions was seen in type 1 diabetes patients. Patients with Type 1 diabetes showed moderately but significantly shorter TCRB CDR3s in all four CD4+ subsets.

Expressed TCRB transcripts were sequenced because the isolated RNA had all been reverse transcribed beforehand. Here immunoSEQ multiplex PCR was the method, and the copy in TCRdb shows in-frame clones only, minus some. The sample lists some 44,000 clones, approximately 56% occurring once. Purity exceeding 95% was reached by all sorted populations. The receptor was isolated from a woman aged 18-29 years in good health. J is TRBJ1-1 and V is TRBV5-1; 8 nucleotides line up with TRBD1. Sequenced input: Tregs from blood. The CDR3 DNA follows: TGCGCCAGCAGCTCGGGACAGGATGCCACTGAAGCTTTCTTT. Amino acids: CASSSGQDATEAFF. Combining the CDR3 with reference TRBV5-1 and TRBJ1-1 gives the whole variable domain KAGVTQTPRYLIKTRGQQVTLSCSPISGHRSVSWYQQTPGQGLQFLFEYFSETQRNKGNFPGRFSGRQFSNSRSEMNVSTLELGDSALYLCASSSGQDATEAFFGQGTRLTVV.